These 32 T cell receptor beta chains share one sample of origin, sequenced in a study of vaccination and CD4 T cells after COVID-19. Regarding treatment: roughly 11-day PBMC culture with coronavirus spike peptide pools or control peptides (ViraFEST assay). CD4+ T cells that came from the unexposed donor were collected before the COVID-19 pandemic (2011-2018). Their target antigens are unknown. Scientists ran DNA taken from cultured CD4+ T cells through the Oncomine TCR Beta short-read assay for sequencing. MiXCR was run by TCRdb on the PCR reads, yielding one entry per CDR3 protein. The sample carries about 10,000 distinct CDR3 sequences, 48% recorded once. Sequencing input: CD4+ T cells from blood, cultured in vitro. Receptors were obtained from a human donor in good health.

The chain joins TRBV6-1 to TRBJ2-1; 9 nucleotides match TRBD1. V dropped 4 bases and J dropped 7; count of bases not matched to a gene: 11. The germline gives CDR1 MNHNS, CDR2 SASEGT. The CDR3 contains 16 residues. Written as DNA, the CDR3 is TGTGCCAGCAGTGTCCAGGGACAGGGCCCTAGGAATGAGCAGTTCTTC. Its protein is CASSVQGQGPRNEQFF.

A few counts support this clonotype. The rearrangement uses TRBV6-1 and TRBJ2-5; a weak D match, TRBD1 (5 bases). The V and J ends lost 6 bases and 6 bases respectively, with 11 bases between them. The V gene's germline CDR1 is MNHNS and CDR2 SASEGT. The CDR3 loop spans 12 amino acids. The CDR3 loop is CASSPDSQTQYF. The DNA of the CDR3 is TGTGCCAGCAGCCCCGACAGTCAGACCCAGTACTTC.

The rearrangement joins TRBV20-1 to TRBJ2-7; 9 bases fit TRBD2. With V trimmed by 2 bases and J by 3 bases, 2 bases remained unmatched. CDR1 DFQATT and CDR2 SNEGSKA come from the germline V gene (reference sequence). The CDR3 extends over 13 amino acids. The CDR3 reads CSARKTSGYEQYF. CDR3 DNA sequence: TGCAGTGCTAGAAAGACTAGCGGCTACGAGCAGTACTTC.

The V gene is TRBV20-1, the J gene TRBJ2-4; D not resolved. Trimming shortened V by 5 bases and J by 0 bases, and 14 bases separated the two germline ends. This CDR3 is 15 amino acids long. CDR1 and CDR2 from the germline V gene are DFQATT and SNEGSKA (reference sequence). The DNA of the CDR3 is TGCAGTGCTCTCCCTTCACAGCTAGCCAAAAACATTCAGTACTTC. Amino acids: CSALPSQLAKNIQYF.

The chain links TRBV20-1 to TRBJ1-1; 7 bases map to TRBD1. The CDR3 extends over 16 amino acids. The J segment lost 7 bases and the V segment lost 1 base, leaving 15 bases of the junction unmatched. Germline CDR1 reads DFQATT; CDR2 reads SNEGSKA (reference sequence). CDR3 sequence reads: CSARAAGTGQEIEAFF. CDR3 DNA: TGCAGTGCTAGAGCCGCGGGGACCGGACAGGAGATTGAAGCTTTCTTT.

This chain joins TRBV20-1 and TRBJ2-7; 8 bases align to TRBD1. Germline loops: CDR1 DFQATT, CDR2 SNEGSKA (reference sequence). The trim removed 2 bases at V and 5 bases at J, leaving 11 bases unmatched. This CDR3 is 15 amino acids long. Written as DNA, the CDR3 is TGCAGTGCTAGAAATTCACGGACAGGGCAAGACGAGCAGTACTTC. It codes for CSARNSRTGQDEQYF.

This clonotype was seen a single time. The chain couples TRBV5-6 to TRBJ2-5; 7 bases align to TRBD2. The CDR3 length is 12 residues. The germline gives CDR1 SGHDT, CDR2 YYEEEE. After removal of 2 bases from V and 7 bases from J, the junction contained 2 bases not matched to a gene. This CDR3 is CASSLGEGTQYF. The CDR3 region has the DNA TGTGCCAGCAGCTTAGGGGAGGGGACCCAGTACTTC.

The chain employs TRBV19 and TRBJ2-2; 10 nucleotides agree with TRBD1. The CDR3 extends over 15 amino acids. Germline V CDR1 and CDR2: LNHDA, SQIVND (reference sequence). Losses at the gene ends were 8 bases for V and 2 bases for J; bases not matched to a gene: 5. CDR3 sequence: CASLDRGRNTGELFF. The CDR3 nucleotides read TGTGCCAGTCTCGACAGGGGGCGCAACACCGGGGAGCTGTTTTTT.

This CDR3 reads CASSLEGVGANVLTF. The CDR3 DNA reads as TGTGCCAGCAGCTTAGAGGGGGTTGGGGCCAACGTCCTGACTTTC. The rearrangement uses TRBV11-2 and TRBJ2-6, with D tentatively TRBD1 or TRBD2 (5 bases each). Trimming removed 0 bases at V and 3 bases at J, with 6 bases between. The CDR3 totals 15 residues. Germline loops: CDR1 SGHAT, CDR2 FQNNGV.

The table lists this clonotype with a few counts. Here the CDR3 reads CASSHGTGGRYEQYF. In DNA, the CDR3 is TGTGCCAGCAGCCACGGGACAGGGGGGAGGTACGAGCAGTACTTC. The gene calls are TRBV7-6 and TRBJ2-7, with 11 bases matching TRBD1. Germline CDR1 is SGHVS and CDR2 is FNYEAQ. The CDR3 covers 15 residues. Germline trimming cut 5 bases from V and 4 bases from J; bases unmatched to any gene: 7.

The CDR3 spells CAWTTGFKSMNTEAFF. CDR3 DNA: TGTGCCTGGACTACAGGGTTCAAGAGCATGAACACTGAAGCTTTCTTT. This rearrangement joins TRBV30 to TRBJ1-1, with a possible D match to TRBD1 (6 bases). Trimming took 4 bases from V and 0 from J, leaving 18 bases between them. The germline V gene has CDR1 GTSNPN and CDR2 SVGIG (reference sequence). The CDR3 consists of 16 residues.

The genes are TRBV5-4 and TRBJ2-1; 9 nucleotides line up with TRBD2. J was trimmed by 2 bases and V by 3 bases; bases with no gene match: 3. The germline gives CDR1 SGHNT, CDR2 YYREEE (reference sequence). The CDR3 extends over 15 amino acids. The CDR3: CASSSLAGTYNEQFF. CDR3 coding DNA: TGTGCCAGCAGCTCGCTAGCGGGAACCTACAATGAGCAGTTCTTC.

V usage is TRBV19 and J usage is TRBJ2-3; perhaps D is TRBD1 or TRBD2 (5 bases each). Trimming removed 4 bases at V and 3 bases at J, with 17 bases between. Looked up from germline, CDR1 is LNHDA and CDR2 is SQIVND (reference sequence). CDR3 length: 16 amino acids. CDR3: CASSTSGTSNTDTQYF. The CDR3 DNA reads TGTGCCAGTAGTACCTCCGGGACCAGCAATACAGATACGCAGTATTTT.

The chain couples TRBV2 to TRBJ1-1, with a weak D call TRBD1 (5 bases). The CDR3 is 13 residues long. Trimming shortened V by 8 bases and J by 1 base, and 11 bases separated the two germline ends. Germline CDR1 and CDR2: SNHLY and FYNNEI. CDR3 region: CASQGTENTEAFF. The CDR3 DNA sequence: TGTGCCAGCCAAGGGACTGAGAACACTGAAGCTTTCTTT.

The genes are TRBV7-2 and TRBJ1-2, with D perhaps TRBD1 (6 bases). CDR3 size: 13 residues. Trimming left V 1 base short and J 5 bases short, with 8 bases between. CDR1 and CDR2 from the germline V gene are SGHTA and FQGNSA. The CDR3 protein is CASSLERGYGYTF. As DNA, the CDR3 is TGTGCCAGCAGCTTAGAGAGGGGGTATGGCTACACCTTC. Drawing the rest from reference TRBV7-2 and TRBJ1-2, the complete variable domain is GAGVSQSPSNKVTEKGKDVELRCDPISGHTALYWYRQSLGQGLEFLIYFQGNSAPDKSGLPSDRFSAERTGGSVSTLTIQRTQQEDSAVYLCASSLERGYGYTFGSGTRLTVV.

The chain joins TRBV28 to TRBJ1-2, with D perhaps matching TRBD1 (6 bases). Germline V CDR1 and CDR2: MDHEN, SYDVKM. The length of the CDR3 is 11 residues. Trimming removed 7 bases at V and 8 bases at J, with 11 bases between. The CDR3 region is CASKTGYGYTF. In DNA, the CDR3 is TGTGCCAGCAAAACAGGGTACGGCTACACCTTC.

This clonotype showed up just a few times. The chain combines TRBV20-1 with TRBJ1-1; D not certain. Germline-derived CDR1 and CDR2 are DFQATT and SNEGSKA (reference sequence). CDR3 length: 12 residues. Trimming took off 6 bases at V and 0 bases at J, with 8 bases between the two ends. Here the CDR3 reads CSARKMNTEAFF. The CDR3 nucleotides read TGCAGTGCCCGGAAGATGAACACTGAAGCTTTCTTT.

This chain uses TRBV28 with TRBJ1-1; D remains ambiguous. The germline gives CDR1 MDHEN, CDR2 SYDVKM. The V and J ends lost 7 bases and 0 bases respectively, with 3 bases between them. The CDR3 is 11 amino acids. Here the CDR3 reads CASKVNTEAFF. CDR3 nucleotide sequence: TGTGCCAGCAAGGTGAACACTGAAGCTTTCTTT.

This clonotype was seen a handful of times. The rearrangement joins TRBV18 to TRBJ2-5; either TRBD1 or TRBD2 may supply D (5 bases each). CDR1 and CDR2 (germline): KGHSH, LQKENI. V gave up 3 bases and J gave up 9 bases, with 17 bases separating them. This CDR3 has 14 residues. The CDR3 here is CASSPPGRQVAQYF. DNA of the CDR3: TGTGCCAGCTCACCTCCGGGGCGCCAGGTGGCCCAGTACTTC.

V and J are TRBV27 and TRBJ2-7, with a weak D call TRBD2 (5 bases). The CDR3 is 15 residues long. Germline CDR1 and CDR2: MNHEY and SMNVEV (reference sequence). V lost 3 bases and J 1 base, leaving 13 bases between the germline ends. As DNA, the CDR3 is TGTGCCAGCAGTTTGGGCAGCGGAAGGTCCTACGAGCAGTACTTC. Its protein product is CASSLGSGRSYEQYF.

The chain combines TRBV28 with TRBJ1-1; 7 bases line up with TRBD1. The germline CDR1 and CDR2 sequences are MDHEN and SYDVKM. Trimming removed 2 bases from V and 6 bases from J; junction bases left unmatched: 9. This CDR3 is built from 15 residues. CDR3 sequence reads: CASSLIDREGSEAFF. Written as DNA, the CDR3 is TGTGCCAGCAGTTTAATCGACAGGGAGGGTTCTGAAGCTTTCTTT.

The genes are TRBV6-1 and TRBJ2-7; D is perhaps TRBD1 (6 bases). V lost 8 bases to trimming and J lost 4 bases, with 15 bases between them. Germline V gene sequence: CDR1 MNHNS, CDR2 SASEGT. CDR3 length: 13 residues. In nucleotides, the CDR3 is TGTGCCAGCGGTCAGGGGATCAGGTACGAGCAGTACTTC. Protein sequence: CASGQGIRYEQYF.

The chain employs TRBV20-1 and TRBJ2-1; D perhaps matches TRBD1 (5 bases). Germline-derived CDR1 and CDR2 are DFQATT and SNEGSKA (reference sequence). The CDR3 sequence is 14 residues long. V dropped 1 base and J dropped 5 bases, with 12 bases sitting between them. CDR3 nucleotides: TGCAGTGCTAGAGGCAGGGTTCCCCACAATGAGCAGTTCTTC. Its protein product is CSARGRVPHNEQFF.

The CDR3 region has the DNA TGTGCCAGCAGCTTGTCGGGAGACAGGGGCACTGAAGCTTTCTTT. It yields the protein CASSLSGDRGTEAFF. This chain joins TRBV5-4 and TRBJ1-1; 8 bases fit TRBD1. The V gene's germline CDR1 is SGHNT and CDR2 YYREEE (reference sequence). V shed 1 base, J shed 4 bases, and the junction held 6 bases outside the gene matches. This CDR3 has 15 residues.

There are a few counts of this clonotype. The J gene is TRBJ1-6, the V gene TRBV12-3 or TRBV12-4; maybe TRBD1 (5 bases). V shed 1 base and J shed 0 bases, with 7 bases lying between them. The CDR3 runs 16 residues. This chain's CDR3 is CASSLGGVSYNSPLHF. The CDR3 DNA reads as TGTGCCAGCAGTTTAGGGGGGGTCTCCTATAATTCACCCCTCCACTTT.

This clonotype has only a few counts. J is TRBJ1-1 and V is TRBV20-1; D gene uncertain. CDR1 and CDR2 from the germline V gene are DFQATT and SNEGSKA (reference sequence). V lost 3 bases, J lost 1 base, and 3 bases lay in between. The CDR3 totals 11 residues. The CDR3 loop reads CSASRNTEAFF. CDR3 in DNA: TGCAGTGCTAGCAGGAACACTGAAGCTTTCTTT.

In its sample, this clonotype was seen a few times. V and J are TRBV7-2 and TRBJ2-5; no clear D gene. The CDR3 spans 15 residues. Trimming removed 7 bases from V and 2 bases from J, with 17 bases in between. CDR1 SGHTA and CDR2 FQGNSA come from the germline V gene. DNA of the CDR3: TGTGCCAGCATCAAGCGAATCGGATCTCAAGAGACCCAGTACTTC. This gives the protein CASIKRIGSQETQYF.

This clonotype was counted between two and nine times. The chain combines TRBV6-1 with TRBJ2-1, with a possible D match to TRBD2 (6 bases). V lost 8 bases and J 0 bases, leaving 8 bases between the germline ends. The CDR3 totals 13 residues. Looked up from germline, CDR1 is MNHNS and CDR2 is SASEGT. CDR3 nucleotide sequence: TGTGCCAGCGGGGGGAGCTCCTACAATGAGCAGTTCTTC. Encoded protein: CASGGSSYNEQFF.

The V gene is TRBV4-3, the J gene TRBJ1-5; D is uncertain. The V gene's germline CDR1 is LGHNA and CDR2 YSLEER. V lost 0 bases and J lost 7, with 13 bases in between. The CDR3 runs to 15 residues. CDR3 sequence: CASSQDVKVRQPQHF. The CDR3 coding sequence is TGCGCCAGCAGCCAAGATGTCAAGGTACGCCAGCCCCAGCATTTT.

By sample share, this clonotype is medium-sized. This sequence joins TRBV6-4 and TRBJ1-2; D uncertain. The length of the CDR3 is 12 residues. The germline V gene has CDR1 MRHNA and CDR2 SNTAGT. V was pared by 9 bases and J by 8 bases, with 16 bases between. CDR3 protein: CASYSRNDGYTF. The DNA of the CDR3 is TGTGCCAGTTATTCCCGAAATGACGGCTACACCTTC.

The rearrangement joins TRBV11-2 to TRBJ1-1; 8 bases are a match to TRBD1. V trimming: 5 bases; J trimming: 0 bases; junction bases outside the gene matches: 8. Germline V gives CDR1 SGHAT, CDR2 FQNNGV. The CDR3 is 16 residues long. The CDR3 sequence is CASSAGTGVLNTEAFF. The CDR3 DNA sequence: TGTGCCAGCAGCGCTGGGACAGGAGTATTGAACACTGAAGCTTTCTTT.

The chain carries TRBV27 and TRBJ1-1; 8 bases are shared with TRBD1. CDR3 size: 18 residues. Germline V CDR1 and CDR2: MNHEY, SMNVEV (reference sequence). V shed 2 bases and J 3 bases; nucleotides not matched to a gene: 14. The CDR3 DNA reads TGTGCCAGCAGTTTAGGACAGGGAATCTACCCCCGCCACACTGAAGCTTTCTTT. Translated, it gives CASSLGQGIYPRHTEAFF.